One and the same sample provided the 24 T cell receptor beta chains below, sequenced in a study of blood T cell repertoires in COVID-19. Profiling relied on immunoSEQ multiplex PCR, and the TCRdb table lists in-frame clones only, not all of them. The table shows some 340,000 clones, with more than 85% occurring only once. The sample taken for sequencing was PBMCs or T cells enriched from blood (not recorded which). All receptors derive from a woman aged 30 to 39 who had been exposed to COVID-19.

J is TRBJ1-2 and V is TRBV5-1; D remains ambiguous. The V gene's germline CDR1 is SGHRS and CDR2 YFSETQ. The V and J ends lost 0 bases and 4 bases respectively, with 13 bases between them. CDR3 size: 15 residues. In nucleotides, the CDR3 is TGCGCCAGCAGCTTGGATCAGGCCACGCTCTATGGCTACACCTTC. This sequence encodes CASSLDQATLYGYTF.

The chain uses TRBV3-1 (or the pseudogene TRBV3-2) and TRBJ2-1; D remains ambiguous. Germline values: CDR1 LGHDT, CDR2 YNNKEL (reference sequence). CDR3 length equals 14 residues. V was pared by 1 base and J by 8 bases, with 12 bases between. Here the CDR3 DNA reads TGTGCCAGCAGCCAAGTCCCCGCTAGAGATGAGCAGTTCTTC. Translation gives CASSQVPARDEQFF.

V is TRBV3-1 (or the pseudogene TRBV3-2) and J is TRBJ1-2; D is unclear. The CDR3 consists of 14 residues. Trimming took off 1 base at V and 3 bases at J, with 9 bases between the two ends. Germline-derived CDR1 and CDR2 are LGHDT and YNNKEL (reference sequence). As DNA, the CDR3 is TGTGCCAGCAGCCAAGGGGCCCGATACTATGGCTACACCTTC. Translating gives CASSQGARYYGYTF.

V is TRBV3-1 (or the pseudogene TRBV3-2) and J is TRBJ1-1, with 12 bases that match TRBD1. The CDR3 consists of 14 residues. Germline CDR1 reads LGHDT; CDR2 reads YNNKEL (reference sequence). The trim removed 1 base at V and 10 bases at J, leaving 4 bases unmatched. The CDR3 DNA follows: TGTGCCAGCAGCCAAGGGGGACAGGGGGCCATAGCTTTCTTT. It translates to CASSQGGQGAIAFF.

The chain employs TRBV7-9 and TRBJ2-7; maybe TRBD2 (6 bases). Germline CDR1 SEHNR, CDR2 FQNEAQ (reference sequence). V was cut by 2 bases and J by 0 bases, with 11 bases left in between. The length of the CDR3 is 15 residues. CDR3 sequence (DNA): TGTGCCAGCAGCTTATTCTTGGGAGGCTCCTACGAGCAGTACTTC. Amino acids: CASSLFLGGSYEQYF.

This chain uses TRBV7-2 with TRBJ1-2, with a weak D call TRBD1 (5 bases). Trimming shortened V by 3 bases and J by 6 bases, and 17 bases separated the two germline ends. The germline gives CDR1 SGHTA, CDR2 FQGNSA. The CDR3 covers 15 residues. CDR3 bases: TGTGCCAGCAGCTTTACCAGGGCCGCCTTCAATGGCTACACCTTC. It translates to CASSFTRAAFNGYTF.

The CDR3 reads CASSFSRQGTYNEQFF. CDR3 nucleotide sequence: TGTGCCAGCAGTTTTAGCCGACAGGGTACCTACAATGAGCAGTTCTTC. The chain couples TRBV6-5 to TRBJ2-1; the match to TRBD1 covers 7 bases. Trimming removed 4 bases from V and 2 bases from J; junction bases left unmatched: 8. Germline V gives CDR1 MNHEY, CDR2 SVGAGI. CDR3 length: 16 residues.

This clone was found a few times. This chain links TRBV7-9 with TRBJ1-3; D is uncertain. The CDR3 has 13 amino acids. The germline V gene encodes CDR1 SEHNR and CDR2 FQNEAQ (reference sequence). The V end lost 11 bases, the J end lost 0 bases, and 11 bases lay between the germline ends. The CDR3 DNA is TGTGCCGGGCGGGGTTACTCTGGAAACACCATATATTTT. Its protein product is CAGRGYSGNTIYF.

The chain has TRBV10-3 and TRBJ2-2; perhaps TRBD1 as D (6 bases). The V gene lost 0 bases and the J gene lost 7 bases, with 9 bases spanning the gap. The CDR3 is 14 amino acids. Germline CDR1 and CDR2: ENHRY and SYGVKD. DNA of the CDR3: TGTGCCATCAGTGAGTCGGGGGCGGACGGGGAGCTGTTTTTT. Translation: CAISESGADGELFF.

This chain uses TRBV9 with TRBJ1-3; a possible D gene is TRBD1 (6 bases). Germline values: CDR1 SGDLS, CDR2 YYNGEE. The length of the CDR3 is 15 residues. V lost 3 bases and J 0 bases, leaving 10 bases between the germline ends. CDR3 sequence reads: CASSAGQSSGNTIYF. Here the CDR3 DNA reads TGTGCCAGCAGCGCAGGACAGAGCTCTGGAAACACCATATATTTT.

The V call is TRBV24-1, the J call TRBJ2-1; 8 nucleotides agree with TRBD2. CDR1 and CDR2 from the germline V gene are KGHDR and SFDVKD. The CDR3 loop spans 16 amino acids. V lost 0 bases and J lost 3; bases outside the gene matches: 3. The CDR3 loop is CATSDLVSGDYNEQFF. CDR3 in DNA: TGTGCCACCAGTGATTTGGTTAGCGGGGACTACAATGAGCAGTTCTTC.

Concerning this clone itself: Additional DNA sequences in this sample encode the identical CDR3. The CDR3 here is CASSLVAGGGNEQFF. The DNA for the CDR3 is TGTGCCAGCAGCTTAGTAGCGGGAGGGGGCAATGAGCAGTTCTTC. The gene calls are TRBV11-2 and TRBJ2-1, with 11 bases matching TRBD2. The CDR3 has 15 amino acids. The germline CDR1 and CDR2 sequences are SGHAT and FQNNGV. Germline trimming cut 1 base from V and 6 bases from J; bases unmatched to any gene: 2.

The chain has TRBV12-5 and TRBJ2-1; D remains unclear. Germline CDR1 is LGHNT and CDR2 is FRNRAP. Trimming took 4 bases from V and 3 from J, leaving 4 bases between them. The CDR3 runs 12 residues. The CDR3: CASGSSYNEQFF. The CDR3 nucleotides read TGTGCTAGTGGTTCCAGCTACAATGAGCAGTTCTTC.

CDR3 nucleotides: TGTGCCAGCAGTTTCTCCAGGACTAGCGCTGAGACCCAGTACTTC. Amino acids: CASSFSRTSAETQYF. The chain uses TRBV27 and TRBJ2-5; 9 bases match TRBD2. The V and J ends lost 3 bases and 5 bases, in that order; junction bases with no gene match: 7. CDR1 is MNHEY, CDR2 SMNVEV, per germline (reference sequence). The length of the CDR3 is 15 residues.

The sample holds one count of this clone. The gene calls are TRBV10-3 and TRBJ1-2; 7 bases map to TRBD1. Per the germline V gene, CDR1 is ENHRY and CDR2 is SYGVKD. Trimming removed 8 bases from V and 2 bases from J; junction bases left unmatched: 8. This CDR3 region has 14 residues. The CDR3 region is CAIENRGGNYGYTF. CDR3 DNA: TGTGCCATCGAGAACAGGGGAGGAAACTATGGCTACACCTTC.

This clone has only one observation. The chain combines TRBV20-1 with TRBJ1-2; D call uncertain. Trimming took 3 bases from V and 4 from J, leaving 18 bases between them. The CDR3 spans 15 residues. Germline V CDR1 and CDR2: DFQATT, SNEGSKA (reference sequence). The CDR3 DNA sequence: TGCAGTGCTAGTTCCCCCGCTAGAGGGATCTATGGCTACACCTTC. This sequence encodes CSASSPARGIYGYTF.

The J gene is TRBJ1-2, the V gene TRBV24-1; possible D gene TRBD1, 5 bases. In germline, CDR1 is KGHDR, CDR2 SFDVKD. CDR3 length equals 15 residues. V gave up 3 bases and J gave up 1 base, with 11 bases separating them. For the CDR3, the DNA is TGTGCCACCAGTGATGGGTTGGGGCATAACTATGGCTACACCTTC. Its protein product is CATSDGLGHNYGYTF.

The chain is built from TRBV4-3 and TRBJ1-2; D gene ambiguous. Trimming removed 0 bases at V and 7 bases at J, with 12 bases between. The CDR3 totals 14 residues. Germline lookup yields CDR1 LGHNA and CDR2 YSLEER. The CDR3, as DNA: TGCGCCAGCAGCCAAGAGAGCGGTTTTCGTGGCTACACCTTC. The encoded protein is CASSQESGFRGYTF.

The chain couples TRBV11-2 to TRBJ1-1; weak D call: TRBD1 (6 bases). V lost 0 bases, J lost 4 bases, and 9 bases lay in between. CDR1 and CDR2 (germline): SGHAT, FQNNGV. The CDR3 is made up of 14 amino acids. The CDR3 region is CASSLEGGLTEAFF. CDR3 DNA sequence: TGTGCCAGCAGCTTAGAGGGGGGGCTCACTGAAGCTTTCTTT.

J is TRBJ2-1 and V is TRBV19; 7 bases are shared with TRBD2. With V trimmed by 3 bases and J by 4 bases, 6 bases remained unmatched. CDR3 size: 15 residues. Germline V gene sequence: CDR1 LNHDA, CDR2 SQIVND (reference sequence). This CDR3 is CASSITAGEYNEQFF. CDR3 sequence (DNA): TGTGCCAGTAGTATTACGGCGGGGGAGTACAATGAGCAGTTCTTC.

This chain joins TRBV6-5 and TRBJ1-1; TRBD1 matches 9 bases. The CDR3 totals 14 residues. With V trimmed by 6 bases and J by 5 bases, 7 bases remained unmatched. Germline CDR1 MNHEY, CDR2 SVGAGI. CDR3 loop: CASRRDRVRTEAFF. CDR3 in DNA: TGTGCCAGCAGGAGGGACAGGGTGAGAACTGAAGCTTTCTTT.

The chain joins TRBV29-1 to TRBJ1-2; 9 bases are shared with TRBD1. The J segment lost 8 bases and the V segment lost 3 bases, leaving 10 bases of the junction unmatched. Germline V CDR1 and CDR2: SQVTM, ANQGSEA. This CDR3 is 14 amino acids long. CDR3 amino acids: CSVDSPGQGEGYTF. CDR3 nucleotide sequence: TGCAGCGTTGATTCACCGGGACAGGGAGAAGGCTACACCTTC.

The rearrangement uses TRBV24-1 and TRBJ1-3; tentatively, D is TRBD1 (6 bases). The ends were cut back, 4 bases at V and 0 bases at J, with 15 bases in the middle. There are 17 residues in the CDR3. CDR1 is KGHDR and CDR2 is SFDVKD in the germline V gene. The CDR3 DNA sequence: TGTGCCACCAGTGACCAGACATGGACAGACTCTGGAAACACCATATATTTT. The encoded protein is CATSDQTWTDSGNTIYF.

V usage is TRBV19 and J usage is TRBJ1-1; possibly TRBD1 for D (6 bases). The CDR3 is made up of 14 amino acids. Germline CDR1 is LNHDA and CDR2 is SQIVND (reference sequence). The ends were cut back, 8 bases at V and 3 bases at J, with 16 bases in the middle. CDR3 in amino acids: CASSGGRVYTEAFF. The CDR3 DNA is TGTGCCAGTTCTGGGGGCAGGGTGTACACTGAAGCTTTCTTT.